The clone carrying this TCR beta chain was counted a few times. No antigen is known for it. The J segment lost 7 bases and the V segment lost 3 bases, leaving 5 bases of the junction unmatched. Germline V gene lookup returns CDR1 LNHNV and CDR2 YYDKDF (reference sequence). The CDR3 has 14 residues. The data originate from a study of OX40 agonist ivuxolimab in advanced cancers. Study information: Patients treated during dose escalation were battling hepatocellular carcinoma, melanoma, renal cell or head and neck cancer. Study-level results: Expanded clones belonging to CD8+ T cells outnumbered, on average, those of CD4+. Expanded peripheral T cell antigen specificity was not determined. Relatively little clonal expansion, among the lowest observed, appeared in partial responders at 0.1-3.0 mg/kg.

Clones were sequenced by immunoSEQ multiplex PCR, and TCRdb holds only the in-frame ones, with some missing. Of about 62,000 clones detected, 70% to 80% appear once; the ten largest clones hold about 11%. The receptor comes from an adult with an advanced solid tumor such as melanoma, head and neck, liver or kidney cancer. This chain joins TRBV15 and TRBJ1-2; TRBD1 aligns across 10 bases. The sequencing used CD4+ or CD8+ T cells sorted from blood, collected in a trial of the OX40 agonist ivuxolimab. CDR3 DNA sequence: TGTGCCACCAGCAGCAAACGGACAGGGGGTGGCTACACCTTC. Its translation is CATSSKRTGGGYTF.